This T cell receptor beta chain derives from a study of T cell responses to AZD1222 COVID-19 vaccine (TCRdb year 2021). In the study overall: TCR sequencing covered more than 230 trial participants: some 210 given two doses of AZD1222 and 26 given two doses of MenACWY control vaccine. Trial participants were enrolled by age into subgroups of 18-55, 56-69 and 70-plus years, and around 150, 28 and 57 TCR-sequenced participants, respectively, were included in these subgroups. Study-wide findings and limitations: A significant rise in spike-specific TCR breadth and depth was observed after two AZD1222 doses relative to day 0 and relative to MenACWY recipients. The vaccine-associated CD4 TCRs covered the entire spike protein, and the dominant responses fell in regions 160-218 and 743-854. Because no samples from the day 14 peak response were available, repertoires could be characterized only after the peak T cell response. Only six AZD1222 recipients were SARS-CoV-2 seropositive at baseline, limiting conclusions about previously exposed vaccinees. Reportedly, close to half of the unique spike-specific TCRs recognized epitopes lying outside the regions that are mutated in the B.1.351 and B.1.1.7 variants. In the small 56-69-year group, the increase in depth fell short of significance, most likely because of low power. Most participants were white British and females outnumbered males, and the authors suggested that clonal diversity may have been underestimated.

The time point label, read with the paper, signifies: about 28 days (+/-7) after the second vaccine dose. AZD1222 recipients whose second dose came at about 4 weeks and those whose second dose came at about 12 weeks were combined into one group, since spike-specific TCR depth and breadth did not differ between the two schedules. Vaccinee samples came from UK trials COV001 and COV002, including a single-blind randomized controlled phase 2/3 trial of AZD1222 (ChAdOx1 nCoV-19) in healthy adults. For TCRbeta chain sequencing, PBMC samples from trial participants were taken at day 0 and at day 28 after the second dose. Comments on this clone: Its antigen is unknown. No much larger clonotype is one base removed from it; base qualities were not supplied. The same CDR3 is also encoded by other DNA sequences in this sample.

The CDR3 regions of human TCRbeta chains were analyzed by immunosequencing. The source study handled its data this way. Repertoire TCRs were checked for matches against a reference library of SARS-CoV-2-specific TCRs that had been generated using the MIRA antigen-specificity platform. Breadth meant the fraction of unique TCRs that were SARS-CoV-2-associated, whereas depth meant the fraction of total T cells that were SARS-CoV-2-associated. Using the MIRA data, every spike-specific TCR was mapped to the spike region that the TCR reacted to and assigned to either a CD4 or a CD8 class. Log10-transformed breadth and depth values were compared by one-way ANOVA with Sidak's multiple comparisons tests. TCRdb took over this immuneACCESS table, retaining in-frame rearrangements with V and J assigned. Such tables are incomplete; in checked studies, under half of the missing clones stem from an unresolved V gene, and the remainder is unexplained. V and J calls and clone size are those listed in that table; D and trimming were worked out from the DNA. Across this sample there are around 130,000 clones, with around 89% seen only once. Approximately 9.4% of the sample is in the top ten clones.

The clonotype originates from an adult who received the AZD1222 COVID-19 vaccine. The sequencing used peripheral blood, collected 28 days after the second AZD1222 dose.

CDR3 sequence: CASSLGGGRALDTQYF. The DNA is as follows: TGTGCCAGCAGCTTAGGGGGCGGGAGGGCCTTGGATACGCAGTATTTT. This chain is built from TRBV7-6 and TRBJ2-3, with 9 middle bases fitting TRBD2. From the germline V gene, CDR1 is SGHVS and CDR2 is FNYEAQ. The germline V and J ends show losses of 1 base and 6 bases respectively, and no gene match explains 8 bases of the junction. Including the terminal cysteine and phenylalanine, the CDR3 comprises 16 residues. The kept DNA is CDR3 alone, 48 bases in frame from the first base.